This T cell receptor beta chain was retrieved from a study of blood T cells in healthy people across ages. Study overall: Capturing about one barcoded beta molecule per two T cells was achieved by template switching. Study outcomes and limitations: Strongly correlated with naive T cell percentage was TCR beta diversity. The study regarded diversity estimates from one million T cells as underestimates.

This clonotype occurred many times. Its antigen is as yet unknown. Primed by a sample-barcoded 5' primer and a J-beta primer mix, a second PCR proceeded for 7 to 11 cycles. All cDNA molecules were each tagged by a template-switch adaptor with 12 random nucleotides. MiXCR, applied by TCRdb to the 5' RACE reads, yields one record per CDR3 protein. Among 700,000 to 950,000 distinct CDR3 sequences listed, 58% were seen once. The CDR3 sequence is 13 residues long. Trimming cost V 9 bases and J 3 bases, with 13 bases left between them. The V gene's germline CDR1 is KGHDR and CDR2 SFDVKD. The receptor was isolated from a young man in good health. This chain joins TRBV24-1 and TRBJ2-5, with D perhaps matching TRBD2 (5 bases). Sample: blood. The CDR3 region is CATRSGSKETQYF. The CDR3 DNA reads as TGTGCCACCCGGTCGGGGTCCAAAGAGACCCAGTACTTC.